The 28 T cell receptor beta chains below come from one sample, sequenced in a study of blood T cell repertoires in COVID-19. The assay was immunoSEQ multiplex PCR, and TCRdb's table has in-frame clones only and misses some. In the table there are roughly 160,000 clones, roughly 85% of which are singletons. The sequencing input was peripheral blood. The receptors originated from a man aged 35 to 55 with acute or convalescent COVID-19.

This rearrangement joins TRBV4-2 to TRBJ1-2; 7 positions match TRBD1. CDR1 and CDR2 from the germline V gene are LGHNA and YNFKEQ. The CDR3 loop spans 15 amino acids. The junction had 3 bases not matched to a gene; V was cut back by 0 bases and J by 2 bases. CDR3 DNA: TGTGCCAGCAGCCAAGAACAGGGGATCAACTATGGCTACACCTTC. Its translation: CASSQEQGINYGYTF.

This clone was seen once. The chain carries TRBV6-2 or TRBV6-3 and TRBJ2-2, with TRBD2 identical over 10 bases. In germline, CDR1 is MNHEY, CDR2 SVGEGT. V gave up 6 bases and J gave up 3 bases; unmatched junction bases: 7. This CDR3 has 16 residues. CDR3 in DNA: TGTGCCAGCAGCCAAACACTAGCGGGGCACACCGGGGAGCTGTTTTTT. Translated: CASSQTLAGHTGELFF.

This clone was seen only a few times. The chain uses TRBV27 and TRBJ1-2; TRBD1 matches 9 bases. This CDR3 is built from 15 residues. Germline CDR1 reads MNHEY; CDR2 reads SMNVEV (reference sequence). Trimming at V came to 3 bases and at J to 7 bases, leaving 9 bases not matched to a gene. This CDR3 reads CASSLGQGISTGYTF. CDR3 DNA sequence: TGTGCCAGCAGTTTGGGACAGGGCATTTCGACTGGCTACACCTTC.

This chain joins TRBV11-2 and TRBJ2-5; a possible D gene is TRBD2 (6 bases). Germline CDR1 SGHAT, CDR2 FQNNGV. The CDR3 extends over 14 amino acids. The V and J ends lost 0 bases and 2 bases respectively, with 7 bases between them. CDR3 nucleotide sequence: TGTGCCAGCAGCTTAGAAGGAGGGCAAGAGACCCAGTACTTC. It translates to CASSLEGGQETQYF. The variable domain in full, with the rest retrieved from reference TRBV11-2 and TRBJ2-5, is EAGVAQSPRYKIIEKRQSVAFWCNPISGHATLYWYQQILGQGPKLLIQFQNNGVVDDSQLPKDRFSAERLKGVDSTLKIQPAKLEDSAVYLCASSLEGGQETQYFGPGTRLLVL.

The gene calls are TRBV6-6 and TRBJ1-2, with D possibly matching TRBD1 (5 bases). This CDR3 region has 14 residues. Trimming left V 6 bases short and J 0 bases short, with 11 bases between. CDR1 and CDR2 from the germline V gene are MNHNY and SVGAGI (reference sequence). The CDR3 DNA sequence: TGTGCCAGCAGACCTATGACAGCTAACTATGGCTACACCTTC. It translates to CASRPMTANYGYTF.

The chain recombines TRBV9 with TRBJ2-5, with 11 nucleotides matching TRBD2. The CDR3 extends over 17 amino acids. Unmatched junction bases numbered 6, after V lost 0 bases and J lost 2 bases. Germline CDR1 and CDR2: SGDLS and YYNGEE. CDR3 residues: CASSVAGLAGGQETQYF. CDR3 nucleotides: TGTGCCAGCAGCGTAGCTGGGTTAGCGGGGGGGCAAGAGACCCAGTACTTC.

The chain has TRBV7-2 and TRBJ2-7; unclear D gene. CDR3 length: 11 residues. Trimming shortened V by 1 base and J by 7 bases, and 5 bases separated the two germline ends. Germline values: CDR1 SGHTA, CDR2 FQGNSA. DNA for the CDR3: TGTGCCAGCAGCTTAGTGGCTGAGCAGTACTTC. Its protein product is CASSLVAEQYF.

J is TRBJ1-4 and V is TRBV19; a possible D gene is TRBD1 (6 bases). The germline gives CDR1 LNHDA, CDR2 SQIVND (reference sequence). Trimming left V 3 bases short and J 4 bases short, with 9 bases between. This CDR3 has 14 amino acids. The CDR3 loop reads CASSMTGSNEKLFF. In nucleotides, the CDR3 is TGTGCCAGTAGTATGACAGGTAGTAATGAAAAACTGTTTTTT.

The chain joins TRBV7-3 to TRBJ2-6; D gene ambiguous. This CDR3 comprises 14 residues. Per germline, CDR1 SGHTA and CDR2 FQGTGA. V gave up 8 bases and J gave up 2 bases, with 10 bases separating them. The CDR3 loop is CASGPWAGANVLTF. CDR3 in DNA: TGTGCCAGCGGGCCGTGGGCTGGGGCCAACGTCCTGACTTTC. The full variable domain, completed using reference TRBV7-3 and TRBJ2-6, is GAGVSQTPSNKVTEKGKYVELRCDPISGHTALYWYRQSLGQGPEFLIYFQGTGAADDSGLPNDRFFAVRPEGSVSTLKIQRTERGDSAVYLCASGPWAGANVLTFGAGSRLTVL.

The chain joins TRBV9 to TRBJ1-2, with 9 bases lining up with TRBD1. Trimming removed 4 bases from V and 7 bases from J; junction bases left unmatched: 14. The CDR3 runs 16 residues. From germline, CDR1 is SGDLS and CDR2 YYNGEE. Here the CDR3 DNA reads TGTGCCAGCAGCCCCAGACAGGGGGGAGCTACCTTTGGCTACACCTTC. This encodes CASSPRQGGATFGYTF.

This chain links TRBV28 with TRBJ1-6; TRBD1 might be the D (5 bases). V was pared by 5 bases and J by 0 bases, with 14 bases between. In germline, CDR1 is MDHEN, CDR2 SYDVKM. This CDR3 has 17 amino acids. CDR3 nucleotide sequence: TGTGCCAGCAGTCCCCGCCGGGGGAGCTCCTATAATTCACCCCTCCACTTT. This gives the protein CASSPRRGSSYNSPLHF.

Concerning this clone: At one end, the junction sequence differs from germline, possibly due to a read error. V and J are TRBV5-1 and TRBJ2-7, with 7 bases matching TRBD2. This CDR3 has 14 amino acids. CDR1 is SGHRS and CDR2 is YFSETQ in the germline V gene. The CDR3 region has the DNA TGTGCCAGCAGCTTGGGAGGGACTCAAGGCGAGCAGTACTTC. Its protein is CASSLGGTQGEQYF. The full variable domain, its missing parts supplied by reference TRBV5-1 and TRBJ2-7, is KAGVTQTPRYLIKTRGQQVTLSCSPISGHRSVSWYQQTPGQGLQFLFEYFSETQRNKGNFPGRFSGRQFSNSRSEMNVSTLELGDSALYLCASSLGGTQGEQYFGPGTRLTVT.

V usage is TRBV11-3 and J usage is TRBJ1-1, with unresolved D. The germline CDR1 and CDR2 sequences are SGHNT and YENEEA. V lost 4 bases and J 0 bases, leaving 9 bases between the germline ends. The CDR3 spans 14 residues. The CDR3 DNA reads as TGTGCCAGCAGCTCGGGGAATCTGAACACTGAAGCTTTCTTT. The encoded protein is CASSSGNLNTEAFF.

V is TRBV19 and J is TRBJ1-5; D is perhaps TRBD1 (6 bases). Germline CDR1 is LNHDA and CDR2 is SQIVND (reference sequence). CDR3 length equals 14 residues. V lost 2 bases and J 6 bases, leaving 11 bases between the germline ends. The CDR3 region has the DNA TGTGCCAGTAGTATACGACAGGTGGGTCAGCCCCAGCATTTT. This gives the protein CASSIRQVGQPQHF.

The rearrangement joins TRBV6-2 or TRBV6-3 to TRBJ2-5; TRBD2 aligns across 10 bases. Germline V gene sequence: CDR1 MNHEY, CDR2 SVGEGT. This CDR3 region has 18 residues. Trimming cost V 6 bases and J 7 bases; bases outside gene matches: 20. The CDR3 bases are TGTGCCAGCAGCCCTGGGGGCGGGAGCGGGGGGGCCTTTGGGACCCAGTACTTC. As protein: CASSPGGGSGGAFGTQYF.

This clone was seen a single time. The gene calls are TRBV5-4 and TRBJ1-1; no definite D call. The CDR3 loop spans 13 amino acids. CDR1 is SGHNT and CDR2 is YYREEE in the germline V gene (reference sequence). V was clipped by 2 bases and J by 5 bases, with 10 bases between them. Here the CDR3 reads CASSLGGATEAFF. The DNA of the CDR3 is TGTGCCAGCAGCTTAGGAGGAGCAACTGAAGCTTTCTTT.

V is TRBV18 and J is TRBJ1-2, with TRBD1 matching over 8 bases. With V trimmed by 8 bases and J by 6 bases, 8 bases remained unmatched. The CDR3 contains 13 residues. In germline, CDR1 is KGHSH, CDR2 LQKENI. CDR3 region: CASREQGDNGYTF. In DNA, the CDR3 is TGTGCCAGCCGGGAACAGGGGGACAATGGCTACACCTTC.

The rearrangement joins TRBV7-8 to TRBJ1-2; 9 bases line up with TRBD1. Germline V CDR1 and CDR2: SGHVS, FQNEAQ. This CDR3 region has 16 residues. The junction had 13 bases not matched to a gene; V was cut back by 3 bases and J by 8 bases. The CDR3 nucleotides read TGTGCCAGCAGCTTCGCTGGGACAGGGAAATTCCCGGGCTACACCTTC. Translating gives CASSFAGTGKFPGYTF.

The chain is built from TRBV6-5 and TRBJ2-2, with 9 bases lining up with TRBD2. Trimming removed 6 bases from V and 5 bases from J; junction bases left unmatched: 7. The V gene's germline CDR1 is MNHEY and CDR2 SVGAGI. This CDR3 is 15 amino acids long. CDR3 region: CASRVKAGGTGELFF. Written as DNA, the CDR3 is TGTGCCAGCAGGGTGAAGGCGGGGGGGACCGGGGAGCTGTTTTTT.

This sequence joins TRBV7-8 and TRBJ2-2; D might be TRBD1 (6 bases). The germline CDR1 and CDR2 sequences are SGHVS and FQNEAQ. There are 16 residues in the CDR3. The V and J ends lost 3 bases and 0 bases respectively, with 11 bases between them. CDR3 coding DNA: TGTGCCAGCAGCTTCCCCGGGACATCGAACACCGGGGAGCTGTTTTTT. This translates into CASSFPGTSNTGELFF.

This sequence joins TRBV29-1 and TRBJ2-7; possible D gene TRBD1, 5 bases. V was pared by 4 bases and J by 3 bases, with 10 bases between. The CDR3 has 12 residues. Germline CDR1 SQVTM, CDR2 ANQGSEA. The CDR3 DNA reads as TGCAGCGTTGTAGGGGCCAGCTACGAGCAGTACTTC. Its translation is CSVVGASYEQYF.

The rearrangement joins TRBV6-2 or TRBV6-3 to TRBJ1-1; 8 nucleotides match TRBD1. Germline V CDR1 and CDR2: MNHEY, SVGEGT. CDR3 length: 14 residues. Germline trimming cut 5 bases from V and 7 bases from J; bases unmatched to any gene: 9. CDR3 DNA sequence: TGTGCCAGCAGTGGAGGACAGGGTATTAGTGAAGCTTTCTTT. Translating gives CASSGGQGISEAFF.

This clone was detected only a few times. The chain couples TRBV7-2 to TRBJ2-7; perhaps TRBD2 as D (6 bases). The CDR3 has 14 residues. The germline CDR1 and CDR2 sequences are SGHTA and FQGNSA. V was cut by 0 bases and J by 6 bases, with 12 bases left in between. In DNA, the CDR3 is TGTGCCAGCAGCTTAGCGTGGAGGGGACGCGAGCAGTACTTC. Its protein is CASSLAWRGREQYF.

The rearrangement joins TRBV5-6 to TRBJ2-1; 12 bases agree with TRBD2. CDR1 and CDR2 (germline): SGHDT, YYEEEE. The CDR3 contains 15 residues. V lost 1 base, J lost 7 bases, and 3 bases stayed unmatched. The CDR3 region is CASSLWLAGGNEQFF. CDR3 sequence (DNA): TGTGCCAGCAGCTTGTGGCTAGCGGGGGGGAATGAGCAGTTCTTC.

This chain connects TRBV10-3 to TRBJ1-1, with D tentatively TRBD1 (5 bases). Per germline, CDR1 ENHRY and CDR2 SYGVKD. Trimming pared 2 bases from V and 0 bases from J, leaving 7 bases between. The CDR3 extends over 14 amino acids. CDR3 DNA: TGTGCCATCAGTGAGCAGGGATTGAACACTGAAGCTTTCTTT. Encoded protein: CAISEQGLNTEAFF.

In regard to this clone: Distinct nucleotide sequences in the sample also encode this CDR3. The chain is built from TRBV3-1 (or the pseudogene TRBV3-2) and TRBJ2-7, with 9 bases that match TRBD2. The V gene's germline CDR1 is LGHDT and CDR2 YNNKEL (reference sequence). After removal of 5 bases from V and 3 bases from J, the junction contained 11 bases not matched to a gene. This CDR3 region has 16 residues. In DNA, the CDR3 is TGTGCCAGCAGCTACCGTGGCGGACTAGCGAACTACGAGCAGTACTTC. It is translated as CASSYRGGLANYEQYF.

The chain uses TRBV11-1 and TRBJ1-2; tentatively, D is TRBD1 (6 bases). The V and J ends lost 1 base and 6 bases respectively, with 6 bases between them. The CDR3 extends over 12 amino acids. The germline V gene encodes CDR1 SGHAT and CDR2 FQDESV (reference sequence). The CDR3 sequence: CASSLGQDGYTF. The CDR3 DNA reads as TGTGCCAGCAGCTTAGGACAGGATGGCTACACCTTC. Together with reference TRBV11-1 and TRBJ1-2, the CDR3 gives the full variable domain: EAEVAQSPRYKITEKSQAVAFWCDPISGHATLYWYRQILGQGPELLVQFQDESVVDDSQLPKDRFSAERLKGVDSTLKIQPAELGDSAMYLCASSLGQDGYTFGSGTRLTVV.

This clone was counted a few times. This rearrangement joins TRBV2 to TRBJ1-1; D is possibly TRBD1 (6 bases). The V end lost 5 bases, the J end lost 3 bases, and 10 bases lay between the germline ends. Germline V gene sequence: CDR1 SNHLY, CDR2 FYNNEI. The CDR3 runs to 13 residues. CDR3 residues: CASSKDSDTEAFF. In DNA form, the CDR3 reads TGTGCCAGCAGTAAGGACAGTGACACTGAAGCTTTCTTT.